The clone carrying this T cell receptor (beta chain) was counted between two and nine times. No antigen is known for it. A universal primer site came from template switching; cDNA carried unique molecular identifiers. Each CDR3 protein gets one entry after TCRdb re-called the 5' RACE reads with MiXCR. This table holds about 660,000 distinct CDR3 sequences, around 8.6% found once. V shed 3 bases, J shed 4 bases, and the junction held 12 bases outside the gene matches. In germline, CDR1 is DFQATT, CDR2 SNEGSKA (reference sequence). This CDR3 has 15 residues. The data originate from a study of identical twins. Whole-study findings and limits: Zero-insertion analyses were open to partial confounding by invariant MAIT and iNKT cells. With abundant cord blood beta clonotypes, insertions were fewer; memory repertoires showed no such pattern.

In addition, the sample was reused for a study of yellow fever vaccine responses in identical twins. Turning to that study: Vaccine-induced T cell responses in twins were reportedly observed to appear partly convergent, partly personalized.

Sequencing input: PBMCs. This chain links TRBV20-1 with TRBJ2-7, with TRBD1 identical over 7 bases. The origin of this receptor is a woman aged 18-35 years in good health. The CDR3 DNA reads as TGCAGTGCTAGCCCCCGTTTCGGACAGGAGTACGAGCAGTACTTC. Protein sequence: CSASPRFGQEYEQYF.